The clone carrying this TCR beta chain was recorded many times. Compared with germline, one end of the junction differs, possibly owing to a read error. The source of the sample is a study of Graves' ophthalmopathy and Graves' hyperthyroidism. The CDR3 has 18 amino acids. Germline CDR1 MRHNA, CDR2 SNTAGT. Transcripts of RNA were the source for amplifying TCR beta CDR3 regions. Second-round multiplex PCR came after a first-round RT-PCR that employed HTBI primers. Each CDR3 protein is one row after TCRdb ran MiXCR on the multiplex PCR reads. The sample lists over 500,000 distinct CDR3 sequences, about 20% occurring once.

The sample taken for sequencing was peripheral blood. The genes are TRBV6-4 and TRBJ2-7; tentative D call: TRBD2 (5 bases). The origin of this receptor is a woman aged 18-29 years with stable Graves' hyperthyroidism. Some clones in this sample may be carry-over from other donors' samples. This CDR3 reads CASSPSSYPMGDSYEQYF. CDR3 bases: TGCGCCAGCAGTCCCTCGTCTTATCCCATGGGAGATTCCTACGAGCAGTACTTC.